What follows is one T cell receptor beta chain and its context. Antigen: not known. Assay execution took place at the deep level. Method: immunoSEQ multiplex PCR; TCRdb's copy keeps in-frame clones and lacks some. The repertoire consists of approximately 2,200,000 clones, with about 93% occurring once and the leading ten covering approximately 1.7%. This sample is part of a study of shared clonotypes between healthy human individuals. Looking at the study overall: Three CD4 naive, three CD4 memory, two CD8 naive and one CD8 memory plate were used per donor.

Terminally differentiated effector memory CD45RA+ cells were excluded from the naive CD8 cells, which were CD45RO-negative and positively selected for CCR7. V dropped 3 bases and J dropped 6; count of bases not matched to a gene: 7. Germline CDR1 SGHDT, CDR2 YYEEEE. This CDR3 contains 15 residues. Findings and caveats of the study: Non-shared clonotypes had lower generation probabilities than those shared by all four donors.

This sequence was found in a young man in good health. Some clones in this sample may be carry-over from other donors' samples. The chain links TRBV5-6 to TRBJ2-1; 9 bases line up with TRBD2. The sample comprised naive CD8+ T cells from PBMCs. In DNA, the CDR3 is TGTGCCAGCAGCTCAGGACTAGCGCGGGGCAATGAGCAGTTCTTC. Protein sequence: CASSSGLARGNEQFF.